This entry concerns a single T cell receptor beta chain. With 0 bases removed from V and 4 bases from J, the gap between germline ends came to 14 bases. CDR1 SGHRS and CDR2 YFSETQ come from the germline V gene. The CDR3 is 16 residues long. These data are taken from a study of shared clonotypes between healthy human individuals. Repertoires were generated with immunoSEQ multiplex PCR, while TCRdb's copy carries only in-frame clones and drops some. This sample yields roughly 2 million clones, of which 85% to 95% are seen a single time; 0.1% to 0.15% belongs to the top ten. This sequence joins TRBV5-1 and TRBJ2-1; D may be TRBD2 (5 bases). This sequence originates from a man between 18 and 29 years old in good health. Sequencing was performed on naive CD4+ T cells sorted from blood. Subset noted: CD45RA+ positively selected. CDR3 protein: CASSLVQTRGYNEQFF. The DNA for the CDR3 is TGCGCCAGCAGCTTGGTGCAAACGAGAGGGTACAATGAGCAGTTCTTC.